Below are 9 T cell receptor beta chains sequenced from a single sample in a study of cytomegalovirus exposure and HLA in healthy donors. Produced via immunoSEQ multiplex PCR; TCRdb's table is partial and in-frame only. Here the sample spans 210,000 or so clones, 85% to 90% being singletons. Sequencing was carried out using PBMCs. The source of these receptors is a woman aged 18-29 years in good health and CMV-seronegative.

The rearrangement uses TRBV4-2 and TRBJ2-7; maybe TRBD2 (6 bases). Germline assignment: CDR1 LGHNA and CDR2 YNFKEQ. V was clipped by 3 bases and J by 0 bases, with 9 bases between them. The length of the CDR3 is 14 residues. The CDR3 nucleotides read TGTGCCAGCAGCCAGGAGGGACTCTCCTACGAGCAGTACTTC. Its protein product is CASSQEGLSYEQYF.

This clone was counted a few times. The chain couples TRBV5-1 to TRBJ2-2; unclear D gene. Germline loops: CDR1 SGHRS, CDR2 YFSETQ. The CDR3 extends over 11 amino acids. The V end was cut by 9 bases, the J end by 7 bases, with 10 bases between. The CDR3 spells CATSLSGELFF. CDR3 DNA: TGCGCCACCTCGCTTAGCGGGGAGCTGTTTTTT.

This chain links TRBV27 with TRBJ1-4, with D uncertain. This CDR3 is built from 18 residues. The V gene's germline CDR1 is MNHEY and CDR2 SMNVEV (reference sequence). V lost 2 bases to trimming and J lost 0 bases, with 16 bases between them. The CDR3 DNA is TGTGCCAGCAGTTTAAGAGGTTTGGTGGGTGCAACTAATGAAAAACTGTTTTTT. Its translation: CASSLRGLVGATNEKLFF.

The chain joins TRBV2 to TRBJ1-4; D is uncertain. The CDR3 spans 17 residues. Per germline, CDR1 SNHLY and CDR2 FYNNEI. Trimming cost V 4 bases and J 8 bases, with 23 bases left between them. The CDR3 spells CASSGEMGASLGEKLFF. CDR3 in DNA: TGTGCCAGCAGTGGGGAGATGGGAGCCTCCTTAGGAGAAAAACTGTTTTTT. The full variable domain, its missing parts supplied by reference TRBV2 and TRBJ1-4, is EPEVTQTPSHQVTQMGQEVILRCVPISNHLYFYWYRQILGQKVEFLVSFYNNEISEKSEIFDDQFSVERPDGSNFTLKIRSTKLEDSAMYFCASSGEMGASLGEKLFFGSGTQLSVL.

This sequence joins TRBV28 and TRBJ1-2, with D maybe TRBD1 (6 bases). The germline V and J ends were trimmed by 6 bases and 8 bases, with 13 bases remaining between them. In germline, CDR1 is MDHEN, CDR2 SYDVKM. The CDR3 consists of 12 residues. In DNA form, the CDR3 reads TGTGCCAGCAGAGGGACACCCGCGGGCTACACCTTC. Protein: CASRGTPAGYTF.

The chain employs TRBV2 and TRBJ1-2; D is possibly TRBD1 (5 bases). Trimming left V 1 base short and J 0 bases short, with 9 bases between. Germline CDR1 reads SNHLY; CDR2 reads FYNNEI. This CDR3 contains 15 residues. The CDR3 loop reads CASSEGGASNYGYTF. CDR3 bases: TGTGCCAGCAGTGAAGGGGGCGCGTCTAACTATGGCTACACCTTC.

The chain couples TRBV27 to TRBJ2-1, with TRBD2 matching 8 bases. The germline gives CDR1 MNHEY, CDR2 SMNVEV (reference sequence). The CDR3 consists of 18 residues. Trimming cost V 6 bases and J 9 bases; bases outside gene matches: 22. CDR3 DNA: TGTGCCAGCAGCCAAACAATCAGGCCGGGAGGGTCACTTAGTGAGCAGTTCTTC. Translating gives CASSQTIRPGGSLSEQFF.

The genes are TRBV19 and TRBJ2-7, with 11 bases that match TRBD1. Unmatched junction bases numbered 4, after V lost 5 bases and J lost 4 bases. This CDR3 region has 14 residues. CDR1 is LNHDA, CDR2 SQIVND, per germline (reference sequence). CDR3 region: CASSVGQGAYEQYF. As DNA, the CDR3 is TGTGCCAGTAGTGTAGGACAGGGGGCATACGAGCAGTACTTC.

This chain joins TRBV6-5 and TRBJ2-5, with TRBD2 as a possible D gene (5 bases). CDR3 length equals 15 residues. With 2 bases removed from V and 1 base from J, the gap between germline ends came to 11 bases. Germline CDR1 is MNHEY and CDR2 is SVGAGI. This CDR3 is CASSYVGAFQETQYF. DNA of the CDR3: TGTGCCAGCAGTTACGTGGGAGCCTTCCAAGAGACCCAGTACTTC.